The source of this TCR beta chain is a study of T-cell reconstitution after alpha-beta-depleted transplantation in children. Germline V gives CDR1 ENHRY, CDR2 SYGVKD. V lost 7 bases and J 8 bases, leaving 12 bases between the germline ends. This CDR3 comprises 12 residues. The table lists this clonotype with many counts. This sample's TCRbeta library carried unique molecular identifier barcodes. TCRdb fed the PCR reads into MiXCR, producing one record per CDR3 protein. The sample has approximately 240,000 distinct CDR3 sequences, roughly a tenth seen once. The receptor's source is a human donor who donated a stem cell graft to a child with acute lymphoblastic leukemia. The chain links TRBV10-3 to TRBJ2-1, with D perhaps TRBD1 or TRBD2 (7 bases each). This material consisted of PBMCs from the stem cell graft donor, taken from the stem cell graft. CDR3 nucleotides: TGTGCCATCACTCAGGGGGGGGATGAGCAGTTCTTC. Encoded protein: CAITQGGDEQFF.